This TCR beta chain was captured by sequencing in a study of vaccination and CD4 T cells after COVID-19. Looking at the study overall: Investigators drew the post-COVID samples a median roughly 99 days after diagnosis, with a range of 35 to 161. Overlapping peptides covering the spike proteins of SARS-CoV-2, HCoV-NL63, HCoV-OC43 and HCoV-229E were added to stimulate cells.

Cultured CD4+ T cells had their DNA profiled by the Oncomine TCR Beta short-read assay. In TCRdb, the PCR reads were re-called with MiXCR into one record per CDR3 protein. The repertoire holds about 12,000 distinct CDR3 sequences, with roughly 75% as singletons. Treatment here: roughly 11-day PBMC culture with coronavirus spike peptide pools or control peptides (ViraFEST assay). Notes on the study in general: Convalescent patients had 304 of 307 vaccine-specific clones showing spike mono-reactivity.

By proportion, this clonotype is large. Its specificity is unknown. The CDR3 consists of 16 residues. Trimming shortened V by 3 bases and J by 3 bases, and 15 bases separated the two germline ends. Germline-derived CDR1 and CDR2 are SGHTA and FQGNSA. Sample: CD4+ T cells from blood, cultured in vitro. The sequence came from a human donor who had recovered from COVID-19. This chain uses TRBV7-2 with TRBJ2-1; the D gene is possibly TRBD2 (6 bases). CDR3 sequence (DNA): TGTGCCAGCAGCTTCGCCTCTGGGGGGATCTACAATGAGCAGTTCTTC. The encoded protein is CASSFASGGIYNEQFF.